These T cell receptor beta chains were read from a single sample in a study of blood T cell repertoires in COVID-19. Measured with immunoSEQ multiplex PCR; TCRdb has only the in-frame clones, and not every one. The top ten hold roughly 1% of the sample, which has hundreds of thousands of clones, roughly 89% seen once. The sequenced sample consisted of peripheral blood. The source of these receptors is a woman aged 40 to 50 with COVID-19, enrolled during active disease. Each CDR3 is given with its conserved first and last residue. The D gene is left open where the match is weak. Clone size appears in some rows only: once, few, many, or a class for an expanded clone.

-	-	TRBV19	TRBJ1-2	CASAHGGSGGYGYTF	TGTGCCAGTGCTCACGGGGGTTCGGGTGGGTATGGCTACACCTTC
-	TRBD2	TRBV7-9	TRBJ2-3	CASRFSLAGGPGTQYF	TGTGCCAGCAGATTCTCACTAGCGGGAGGGCCCGGTACGCAGTATTTT
few	-	TRBV9	TRBJ2-2	CASSVGIGGARTGELFF	TGTGCCAGCAGCGTAGGAATCGGGGGAGCGAGAACCGGGGAGCTGTTTTTT
-	TRBD2	TRBV9	TRBJ2-2	CASSPRGGANTGELFF	TGTGCCAGCAGCCCTCGGGGGGGGGCGAACACCGGGGAGCTGTTTTTT
-	TRBD1	TRBV4-3	TRBJ1-2	CASSTGTGVYGYTF	TGCGCCAGCAGCACCGGGACAGGGGTCTATGGCTACACCTTC
-	TRBD1	TRBV11-2	TRBJ1-2	CASSLTGTGNVGYTF	TGTGCCAGCAGCTTAACCGGGACAGGGAACGTGGGCTACACCTTC
-	TRBD2	TRBV28	TRBJ2-7	CASTPWREGSYEQYF	TGTGCCAGCACTCCTTGGCGGGAGGGATCCTACGAGCAGTACTTC
-	TRBD2	TRBV30	TRBJ2-3	CAWKLAGADTQYF	TGTGCCTGGAAACTAGCGGGGGCAGATACGCAGTATTTT
-	-	TRBV19	TRBJ1-5	CASSGGHLNQPQHF	TGTGCCAGTAGCGGGGGTCATCTCAATCAGCCCCAGCATTTT
-	TRBD1	TRBV10-3	TRBJ1-2	CAISESRTGLHYGYTF	TGTGCCATCAGTGAGTCGAGGACAGGCCTTCACTATGGCTACACCTTC
-	TRBD2	TRBV12-3/TRBV12-4	TRBJ2-5	CASSRGGETQYF	TGTGCCAGCTCCCGGGGGGGAGAGACCCAGTACTTC
-	TRBD1	TRBV5-1	TRBJ2-3	CASSSHPPRGSDTQYF	TGCGCCAGCAGTTCTCATCCCCCCAGGGGGTCAGATACGCAGTATTTT
-	TRBD1	TRBV3-1/TRBV3-2	TRBJ1-2	CASSQLRTGRNYGYTF	TGTGCCAGCAGCCAATTACGGACAGGGCGGAACTATGGCTACACCTTC
-	-	TRBV7-9	TRBJ1-1	CASSFELSNTEAFF	TGTGCCAGCAGCTTCGAGCTCTCGAACACTGAAGCTTTCTTT
-	-	TRBV27	TRBJ2-2	CASSHPRENTGELFF	TGTGCCAGCAGCCACCCCCGGGAAAACACCGGGGAGCTGTTTTTT
-	-	TRBV2	TRBJ1-4	CASSEPLRTAATNEKLFF	TGTGCCAGCAGTGAACCATTACGGACTGCCGCAACTAATGAAAAACTGTTTTTT
-	-	TRBV12-3/TRBV12-4	TRBJ1-2	CASSLDSGDGYTF	TGTGCCAGCAGCTTGGACTCGGGTGATGGCTACACCTTC
once	TRBD2	TRBV9	TRBJ2-1	CASSVAAGAKYNEQFF	TGTGCCAGCAGCGTAGCGGCGGGAGCCAAGTACAATGAGCAGTTCTTC
-	-	TRBV7-3	TRBJ1-1	CASSLNPGTEAFF	TGTGCCAGCAGCTTGAACCCCGGGACTGAAGCTTTCTTT
-	-	TRBV6-5	TRBJ1-2	CASSYSPPPINYGYTF	TGTGCCAGCAGTTACTCCCCTCCTCCTATTAACTATGGCTACACCTTC
-	-	TRBV5-1	TRBJ2-7	CASSILAGQGSGEQYF	TGCGCCAGCAGCATATTAGCGGGACAGGGATCGGGCGAGCAGTACTTC
-	-	TRBV28	TRBJ2-6	CASRGGAVLSGANVLTF	TGTGCCAGCAGGGGGGGGGCCGTCCTCTCTGGGGCCAACGTCCTGACTTTC
-	TRBD2	TRBV18	TRBJ2-5	CASHLSGTIKETQYF	TGTGCCAGCCACTTGAGTGGGACTATAAAAGAGACCCAGTACTTC
-	-	TRBV28	TRBJ1-4	CASSSERTAVEKLFF	TGTGCCAGCAGTTCGGAGCGTACGGCCGTCGAAAAACTGTTTTTT
-	-	TRBV6-2/TRBV6-3	TRBJ1-5	CASSRLRGSNQPQHF	TGTGCCAGCAGCCGACTCAGGGGAAGCAATCAGCCCCAGCATTTT
-	-	TRBV25-1	TRBJ2-4	CASSESGAGNIQYF	TGTGCCAGCAGTGAATCAGGGGCCGGGAACATTCAGTACTTC
once	TRBD1	TRBV7-6	TRBJ2-3	CASSWTGVLTDTQYF	TGTGCCAGCAGCTGGACAGGGGTTTTGACAGATACGCAGTATTTT
-	TRBD2	TRBV5-5	TRBJ2-1	CASSLDASGVRGEQFF	TGTGCCAGCAGCTTGGACGCTAGCGGGGTGCGGGGTGAGCAGTTCTTC
once	-	TRBV19	TRBJ2-7	CASKDRYYEQYF	TGTGCCAGTAAGGACAGATACTACGAGCAGTACTTC
-	TRBD2	TRBV5-4	TRBJ2-1	CASSLSLRGTSPENEQFF	TGTGCCAGCAGCTTGTCTCTCAGGGGGACTAGCCCTGAGAATGAGCAGTTCTTC
once	-	TRBV27	TRBJ2-7	CASRRRQETYEQYF	TGTGCCAGCCGACGTAGACAGGAGACCTACGAGCAGTACTTC
-	-	TRBV20-1	TRBJ2-7	CSASDSYEQYF	TGCAGTGCTAGTGATAGCTACGAGCAGTACTTC
-	-	TRBV19	TRBJ2-4	CASSTNRELAKNIQYF	TGTGCCAGTAGTACAAACAGGGAACTAGCCAAAAACATTCAGTACTTC
-	-	TRBV2	TRBJ2-1	CASRVGHWNEQFF	TGTGCCAGCAGAGTGGGACATTGGAATGAGCAGTTCTTC
-	TRBD2	TRBV27	TRBJ2-1	CASSLLLAGGPGNEQFF	TGTGCCAGCAGTTTATTACTAGCGGGAGGGCCCGGCAATGAGCAGTTCTTC
-	TRBD1	TRBV4-1	TRBJ1-4	CASSHWDRDLEKLFF	TGCGCCAGCAGCCACTGGGACAGAGACCTAGAAAAACTGTTTTTT
-	TRBD1	TRBV5-1	TRBJ2-1	CASNPGQKVYNEQFF	TGCGCCAGCAACCCGGGACAGAAGGTGTACAATGAGCAGTTCTTC
-	TRBD1	TRBV19	TRBJ1-1	CASSIEGTGRAFF	TGTGCCAGTAGTATAGAGGGGACAGGGAGGGCTTTCTTT
-	-	TRBV5-6	TRBJ1-4	CASSSRGQGGGPNEKLFF	TGTGCCAGCAGCTCCCGTGGCCAGGGAGGGGGTCCTAATGAAAAACTGTTTTTT
once	TRBD2	TRBV5-1	TRBJ2-1	CASSLDLSGRAEDEQFF	TGCGCCAGCAGCTTGGATCTTAGCGGGAGGGCCGAGGATGAGCAGTTCTTC
-	-	TRBV28	TRBJ2-2	CASSFWQNTGELFF	TGTGCCAGCAGTTTCTGGCAAAACACCGGGGAGCTGTTTTTT
-	-	TRBV28	TRBJ1-5	CASSLNQPQHF	TGTGCCAGCAGCCTTAATCAGCCCCAGCATTTT